These T cell receptor beta chains were read from a single sample in a study of shared clonotypes between healthy human individuals. Here immunoSEQ multiplex PCR was the method, and the copy in TCRdb shows in-frame clones only, minus some. The sample contains approximately 500,000 clones, 95% to 97% of which appear only once. The sample consisted of naive CD4+ T cells sorted from blood. These receptors were obtained from a woman in her twenties or thirties in good health. Each CDR3 is given with its conserved first and last residue. The D gene is left open where the match is weak. Clone size is given for some rows only: seen once, a few or many times, or a class if the clone is expanded.

v_gene: TRBV18
d_gene: .
j_gene: TRBJ2-1
abundance: .
CDR3nt: TGTGCCAGCTCAAAACCGGGGCTACAGAATGAGCAGTTCTTC
CDR3aa: CASSKPGLQNEQFF

v_gene: TRBV6-5
d_gene: .
j_gene: TRBJ2-3
abundance: .
CDR3nt: TGTGCCAGCAGTAGAGGGGAGGGCACAGATACGCAGTATTTT
CDR3aa: CASSRGEGTDTQYF

v_gene: TRBV5-1
d_gene: TRBD1
j_gene: TRBJ1-6
abundance: once
CDR3nt: TGCGCCAGCAGTTACCAGTCGGGACAGGGGGCCCACCCAACCTATAATTCACCCCTCCACTTT
CDR3aa: CASSYQSGQGAHPTYNSPLHF

v_gene: TRBV4-1
d_gene: .
j_gene: TRBJ1-5
abundance: .
CDR3nt: TGCGCCAGCAGCCAAGTCGGAAGTAGGTTGGCGGTTCAGCCCCAGCATTTT
CDR3aa: CASSQVGSRLAVQPQHF

v_gene: TRBV4-1
d_gene: .
j_gene: TRBJ2-7
abundance: .
CDR3nt: TGCGCCAGCAGCCGTCGACAAGACGCCTACGAGCAGTACTTC
CDR3aa: CASSRRQDAYEQYF

v_gene: TRBV2
d_gene: TRBD2
j_gene: TRBJ2-2
abundance: .
CDR3nt: TGTGCCAGCGCGCCAGCGGGGGGGGACACCGGGGAGCTGTTTTTT
CDR3aa: CASAPAGGDTGELFF

v_gene: TRBV5-4
d_gene: .
j_gene: TRBJ2-3
abundance: .
CDR3nt: TGTGCCAGCAGCTTGGAGGGCGGGATAAGCACAGATACGCAGTATTTT
CDR3aa: CASSLEGGISTDTQYF

v_gene: TRBV19
d_gene: TRBD1
j_gene: TRBJ1-3
abundance: .
CDR3nt: TGTGCCAGTAGTAGGACAGGGAATAGAAACACCATATATTTT
CDR3aa: CASSRTGNRNTIYF

v_gene: TRBV21-1
d_gene: .
j_gene: TRBJ2-7
abundance: .
CDR3nt: TGTGCCAGCAGCAAAGAAGGAGTCAGGACGGACCCCTACGAGCAGTACTTC
CDR3aa: CASSKEGVRTDPYEQYF

v_gene: TRBV11-2
d_gene: TRBD1
j_gene: TRBJ2-2
abundance: .
CDR3nt: TGTGCCAGCAGCTTTACAGGGGGCAACACCGGGGAGCTGTTTTTT
CDR3aa: CASSFTGGNTGELFF

v_gene: TRBV7-3
d_gene: TRBD1
j_gene: TRBJ1-2
abundance: few
CDR3nt: TGTGCCAGCAGCCCTGGACAGGGGGCGACCTATGGCTACACCTTC
CDR3aa: CASSPGQGATYGYTF

v_gene: TRBV27
d_gene: .
j_gene: TRBJ2-3
abundance: .
CDR3nt: TGTGCCAGCAATTCGTTAGCGGCCGACACAGATACGCAGTATTTT
CDR3aa: CASNSLAADTDTQYF

v_gene: TRBV28
d_gene: TRBD2
j_gene: TRBJ2-5
abundance: .
CDR3nt: TGTGCCAGCAGTGTCACTAGCGTCCAAGAGACCCAGTACTTC
CDR3aa: CASSVTSVQETQYF

v_gene: TRBV10-3
d_gene: TRBD2
j_gene: TRBJ2-1
abundance: .
CDR3nt: TGTGCCATCAGTGTTAGCGGGAGACCCTCCCACAATGAGCAGTTCTTC
CDR3aa: CAISVSGRPSHNEQFF

v_gene: TRBV5-5
d_gene: .
j_gene: TRBJ2-7
abundance: .
CDR3nt: TGTGCCAGCAGCGATGCGTGGGGCTACGAGCAGTACTTC
CDR3aa: CASSDAWGYEQYF

v_gene: TRBV28
d_gene: .
j_gene: TRBJ1-2
abundance: .
CDR3nt: TGTGCCAGCAGTTTATTACCTTATACAGGGAACTATGGCTACACCTTC
CDR3aa: CASSLLPYTGNYGYTF

v_gene: TRBV2
d_gene: .
j_gene: TRBJ2-1
abundance: .
CDR3nt: TGTGCCAGCAGGGAAGCTAGCGAGGACAATGAGCAGTTCTTC
CDR3aa: CASREASEDNEQFF

v_gene: TRBV19
d_gene: TRBD2
j_gene: TRBJ2-2
abundance: .
CDR3nt: TGTGCCAGTAGTGTGGGGACTACCTACACCGGGGAGCTGTTTTTT
CDR3aa: CASSVGTTYTGELFF

v_gene: TRBV29-1
d_gene: TRBD1
j_gene: TRBJ2-7
abundance: .
CDR3nt: TGCAGCGTTGAGATTGGGACAGGGGTTCCCTACGAGCAGTACTTC
CDR3aa: CSVEIGTGVPYEQYF

v_gene: TRBV15
d_gene: TRBD2
j_gene: TRBJ2-5
abundance: .
CDR3nt: TGTGCCACCAGCAGAGCCCGATGGACTAGCGGACAAGAGACCCAGTACTTC
CDR3aa: CATSRARWTSGQETQYF

v_gene: TRBV7-2
d_gene: .
j_gene: TRBJ2-7
abundance: .
CDR3nt: TGTGCCAGCAGACCCAAAATCCTCTCCTACGAGCAGTACTTC
CDR3aa: CASRPKILSYEQYF

v_gene: TRBV18
d_gene: .
j_gene: TRBJ1-3
abundance: .
CDR3nt: TGTGCCAGCTCACCAACCGGTGGGGACCCGGGAAACACCATATATTTT
CDR3aa: CASSPTGGDPGNTIYF

v_gene: TRBV30
d_gene: .
j_gene: TRBJ1-1
abundance: .
CDR3nt: TGTGCCTGGAGTCTAAGGGAAACGAACACTGAAGCTTTCTTT
CDR3aa: CAWSLRETNTEAFF

v_gene: TRBV18
d_gene: TRBD1
j_gene: TRBJ2-5
abundance: .
CDR3nt: TGTGCCAGCTCACCTAGGGACAGCCAAGAGACCCAGTACTTC
CDR3aa: CASSPRDSQETQYF

v_gene: TRBV5-4
d_gene: .
j_gene: TRBJ2-7
abundance: .
CDR3nt: TGTGCCAGCAGCTCCCCTTATGGAAACGAGCAGTACTTC
CDR3aa: CASSSPYGNEQYF

v_gene: TRBV11-2
d_gene: TRBD2
j_gene: TRBJ2-1
abundance: .
CDR3nt: TGTGCCAGCAGCCGGCTAGCGGGAGTTTGGCGAGGGCCTAACAATGAGCAGTTCTTC
CDR3aa: CASSRLAGVWRGPNNEQFF

v_gene: TRBV10-2
d_gene: .
j_gene: TRBJ1-5
abundance: .
CDR3nt: TGCGCCAGCAGTGTAGGGTTCAATCAGCCCCAGCATTTT
CDR3aa: CASSVGFNQPQHF

v_gene: TRBV23-1
d_gene: .
j_gene: TRBJ2-7
abundance: .
CDR3nt: TGCGCCAGCAGTCAGGCCGGCAGGAACTACGAGCAGTACTTC
CDR3aa: CASSQAGRNYEQYF

v_gene: TRBV11-2
d_gene: .
j_gene: TRBJ2-1
abundance: .
CDR3nt: TGTGCCAGCAGCTTAGTTCCAGCGGGTCACAATGAGCAGTTCTTC
CDR3aa: CASSLVPAGHNEQFF

v_gene: TRBV6-5
d_gene: TRBD1
j_gene: TRBJ1-4
abundance: once
CDR3nt: TGTGCCAGCAGTTATGGACAGGGGGTAGTGGATAAACTGTTTTTT
CDR3aa: CASSYGQGVVDKLFF

v_gene: TRBV5-1
d_gene: .
j_gene: TRBJ2-5
abundance: .
CDR3nt: TGCGCCAGCACCCCGGGGAGGGGGATCTGGGAGACCCAGTACTTC
CDR3aa: CASTPGRGIWETQYF